The sequence of this TCR beta chain was determined in a study of blood T cells in healthy people across ages. Through a sample-barcoded 5' primer and a J-beta primer mix, a second PCR was run for roughly 7 to 11 cycles. TCRdb used MiXCR to reprocess the 5' RACE reads, holding one entry per CDR3 protein. The table lists around 970,000 distinct CDR3 sequences, roughly 51% of them singletons. Regarding this clonotype: Antigen: not known.

General study points: Naive CD4+ cell counts and diversity both ran higher in long-lived than in aged donors.

The trim removed 1 base at V and 13 bases at J, leaving 6 bases unmatched. Per germline, CDR1 SGHAT and CDR2 FQNNGV. This CDR3 is 15 amino acids long. Donors gave around 10 milliliters of peripheral blood apiece. This TCR came from a woman aged 60-75 years in good health. The source material was blood. The chain is built from TRBV11-2 and TRBJ2-5; 16 bases are shared with TRBD2. Here the CDR3 DNA reads TGTGCCAGCAGCTTAGCATCGGGACTAGCGGGAGGGCCGTACTTC. Residues: CASSLASGLAGGPYF.